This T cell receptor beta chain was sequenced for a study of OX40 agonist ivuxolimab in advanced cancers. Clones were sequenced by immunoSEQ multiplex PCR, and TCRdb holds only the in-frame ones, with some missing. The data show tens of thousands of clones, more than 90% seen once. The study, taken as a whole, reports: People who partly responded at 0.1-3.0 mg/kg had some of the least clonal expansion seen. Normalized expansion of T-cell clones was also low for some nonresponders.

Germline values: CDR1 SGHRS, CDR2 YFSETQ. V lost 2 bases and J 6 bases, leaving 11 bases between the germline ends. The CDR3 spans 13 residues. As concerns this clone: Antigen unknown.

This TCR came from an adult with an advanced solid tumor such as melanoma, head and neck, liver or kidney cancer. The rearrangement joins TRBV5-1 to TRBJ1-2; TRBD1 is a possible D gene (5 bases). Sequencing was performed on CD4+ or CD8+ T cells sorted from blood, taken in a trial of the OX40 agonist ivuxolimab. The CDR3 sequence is CASSFRQGDGYTF. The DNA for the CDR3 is TGCGCCAGCAGCTTCCGGCAGGGCGATGGCTACACCTTC.